This entry features one T cell receptor (beta chain) sequence. These data come from a study of blood T cell repertoires in COVID-19. Germline values: CDR1 SGHNT, CDR2 YYREEE (reference sequence). The V and J ends lost 2 bases and 9 bases respectively, with 18 bases between them. The CDR3 covers 15 residues. Assay used: immunoSEQ multiplex PCR; TCRdb lists only in-frame clones, some missing. The table lists over 250,000 clones, about 80% of them singletons. The sample comprised peripheral blood. This sequence joins TRBV5-4 and TRBJ2-1, with D possibly matching TRBD2 (5 bases). The clonotype was recovered from a woman between 50 and 59 years old who had recovered from COVID-19. CDR3 DNA sequence: TGTGCCAGCAGCTTTATAAGCGGCCCCGGACCTGAGCAGTTCTTC. Residues: CASSFISGPGPEQFF.